This T cell receptor beta chain was identified during a study of cytomegalovirus exposure and HLA in healthy donors. Study results and limitations: The classifier reportedly diagnosed cytomegalovirus status with high sensitivity and specificity. Most sequenced TCRs were rare (though some public TCRs occurred in many donors). Listed as cytomegalovirus-associated were more than 150 TCR beta chains.

V shed 6 bases, J shed 1 base, and the junction held 1 base outside the gene matches. This CDR3 region has 14 residues. In germline, CDR1 is MGHRA, CDR2 YSYEKL. Comments on this clone: The target antigen is unknown.

Sequencing was performed with immunoSEQ multiplex PCR; in TCRdb, only in-frame clones are kept and a portion is missing. The sample holds 120,000 to 150,000 clones, approximately 93% seen once. The clonotype was recovered from a man aged 18 to 29 in good health and CMV-seronegative. The chain recombines TRBV4-1 with TRBJ2-2; TRBD2 matches 8 bases. The sample consisted of PBMCs. In DNA, the CDR3 is TGCGCCAGCAGGGGACTAGGGAACACCGGGGAGCTGTTTTTT. It encodes CASRGLGNTGELFF.